A single count supports the clone carrying this TCR beta chain. Libraries were prepared by immunoSEQ multiplex PCR; TCRdb keeps only in-frame clonotypes and omits some of them. The table includes roughly 190,000 clones, about 86% detected once. These data originate in a study of blood T cell repertoires in COVID-19. Study as a whole: Sites across the United States, Italy and Spain contributed samples from acute and convalescent COVID-19. The analysed material was cDNA or gDNA that came from T cells, B-cell-depleted T cells, or PBMCs.

Material for sequencing was peripheral blood. The TCR originated in a man in his thirties or forties with active or convalescent COVID-19.

Written as DNA, the CDR3 is TGTGCCAGCAGCCCGCCGGACAGGGTCACTGAAGCTTTCTTT. It codes for CASSPPDRVTEAFF. The V and J genes are TRBV7-9 and TRBJ1-1; 8 nucleotides line up with TRBD1. J gave up 4 bases and V 5 bases, and 6 bases lay outside the gene matches. The germline V gene has CDR1 SEHNR and CDR2 FQNEAQ (reference sequence). The CDR3 consists of 14 residues.